This passage covers 20 T cell receptor beta chains from one sample sequenced in a study of T cells in Graves' hyperthyroidism and ophthalmopathy. Researchers amplified the TCR beta CDR3 regions from RNA transcripts. HTBI primers were employed in a first-round RT-PCR of the TCR CDR3. TCRdb called the multiplex PCR reads again in MiXCR, with one record for every CDR3 protein. This table holds hundreds of thousands of distinct CDR3 sequences, 14% found once. The sequencing input was blood. Receptors were obtained from a woman under 30 with Graves' hyperthyroidism.

This clonotype was observed a handful of times. V gene TRBV12-3 or TRBV12-4 combines with J gene TRBJ1-3, with D uncertain. The V end lost 7 bases, the J end lost 2 bases, and 12 bases lay between the germline ends. This CDR3 is built from 14 residues. The CDR3 region is CASNRHGPGNTIYF. In DNA form, the CDR3 reads TGTGCCAGCAATAGACACGGACCTGGAAACACCATATATTTT.

Notes on this clonotype: A read error may be the cause here, since a much bigger clone is one base away. V is TRBV27 and J is TRBJ1-1; D is perhaps TRBD1 (6 bases). The CDR3 has 12 amino acids. Deletions cut 8 bases from V and 6 bases from J, with 13 bases between. Looked up from germline, CDR1 is MNHEY and CDR2 is SMNVEV (reference sequence). The CDR3 is CASQGIMAEAFF. DNA of the CDR3: TGTGCCAGCCAGGGGATTATGGCTGAAGCTTTCTTT.

This clonotype showed up many times. The gene calls are TRBV2 and TRBJ1-1; D remains ambiguous. The V and J ends lost 6 bases and 4 bases respectively, with 12 bases between them. The CDR3 spans 13 residues. Germline CDR1 reads SNHLY; CDR2 reads FYNNEI. The chain's CDR3 is CASRPDGSTEAFF. CDR3 sequence (DNA): TGTGCCAGCAGGCCGGATGGGAGCACTGAAGCTTTCTTT.

The chain is built from TRBV7-2 and TRBJ2-5; D ambiguous. Germline lookup yields CDR1 SGHTA and CDR2 FQGNSA. The length of the CDR3 is 12 residues. The V and J ends lost 3 bases and 2 bases respectively, with 4 bases between them. The CDR3 is CASSFFQETQYF. CDR3 sequence (DNA): TGTGCCAGCAGCTTCTTTCAAGAGACCCAGTACTTC.

This CDR3 reads CATSRVAGHEQFF. The CDR3 DNA reads TGTGCCACCAGCAGAGTAGCGGGACATGAGCAGTTCTTC. This rearrangement joins TRBV15 to TRBJ2-1, with 8 bases that match TRBD2. Germline V gene data show CDR1 as LNHNV and CDR2 as YYDKDF (reference sequence). The CDR3 loop spans 13 amino acids. Trimming at V came to 1 base and at J to 8 bases, leaving 1 base not matched to a gene.

This clonotype occurred a few times. This chain links TRBV11-2 with TRBJ2-3; TRBD2 matches 10 bases. The CDR3 has 17 residues. Germline lookup yields CDR1 SGHAT and CDR2 FQNNGV. J was trimmed by 3 bases and V by 5 bases; bases with no gene match: 11. The CDR3 here is CASSPWGLARNTDTQYF. CDR3 coding DNA: TGTGCCAGCAGCCCCTGGGGACTAGCGCGGAATACAGATACGCAGTATTTT.

This clonotype has a count of ten or more. The V call is TRBV20-1, the J call TRBJ2-1, with D possibly being TRBD2 (6 bases). The ends were cut back, 3 bases at V and 5 bases at J, with 14 bases in the middle. CDR3 length: 14 residues. CDR1 is DFQATT and CDR2 is SNEGSKA in the germline V gene (reference sequence). CDR3 sequence: CSASGGSFHNEQFF. CDR3 DNA sequence: TGCAGTGCTAGTGGAGGGAGTTTTCACAATGAGCAGTTCTTC.

Ten or more counts support this clonotype. V is TRBV6-1 and J is TRBJ1-1, with TRBD1 identical over 7 bases. CDR3 length: 14 residues. Germline CDR1 is MNHNS and CDR2 is SASEGT. Losses at the gene ends were 2 bases for V and 3 bases for J; bases not matched to a gene: 3. CDR3 in DNA: TGTGCCAGCAGTGAATTCAGGGGGGACACTGAAGCTTTCTTT. Protein: CASSEFRGDTEAFF.

V is TRBV7-3 and J is TRBJ2-2, with 7 nucleotides matching TRBD2. V trimming: 2 bases; J trimming: 1 base; junction bases outside the gene matches: 7. The CDR3 consists of 17 residues. In germline, CDR1 is SGHTA, CDR2 FQGTGA. CDR3 in amino acids: CASSLPAGTKNTGELFF. CDR3 DNA sequence: TGTGCCAGCAGCTTACCCGCCGGGACTAAGAACACCGGGGAGCTGTTTTTT.

This clonotype occurred many times. CDR3 region: CASSEGVTGLQNIQYF. CDR3 coding DNA: TGTGCCAGCAGTGAAGGCGTTACGGGACTTCAAAACATTCAGTACTTC. The chain combines TRBV2 with TRBJ2-4, with D possibly being TRBD2 (6 bases). Trimming removed 1 base from V and 5 bases from J, with 15 bases in between. CDR1 is SNHLY, CDR2 FYNNEI, per germline. This CDR3 has 16 amino acids.

The CDR3 nucleotides are TGCGCCAGCAGCTTGGATGCGGGCTCCTACGAGCAGTTCTTC. Protein sequence: CASSLDAGSYEQFF. The V gene is TRBV5-1, the J gene TRBJ2-7; TRBD2 might be the D (5 bases). The better agreement between TRBJ2-1 and the DNA end casts doubt on the J call. The CDR3 loop spans 14 amino acids. Germline-derived CDR1 and CDR2 are SGHRS and YFSETQ.

This clonotype was found many times. This sequence joins TRBV7-8 and TRBJ2-7, with D perhaps TRBD2 (7 bases). Germline V lookup: CDR1 SGHVS, CDR2 FQNEAQ. The CDR3 sequence is 16 residues long. Trimming removed 6 bases from V and 3 bases from J, with 21 bases in between. The CDR3 nucleotides read TGTGCCAGCAGACTAGGGGGGGGCCTTGGCCACTACGAGCAGTACTTC. Translated: CASRLGGGLGHYEQYF.

This clonotype was detected only a few times. The chain employs TRBV30 and TRBJ2-6; 10 bases are shared with TRBD2. Germline values: CDR1 GTSNPN, CDR2 SVGIG (reference sequence). With V trimmed by 2 bases and J by 0 bases, 4 bases remained unmatched. The CDR3 length is 17 residues. The CDR3 DNA reads as TGTGCCTGGAGTACAGGACTAGCGGTCTCTGGGGCCAACGTCCTGACTTTC. Protein sequence: CAWSTGLAVSGANVLTF.

The V gene is TRBV29-1, the J gene TRBJ2-1, with D possibly being TRBD2 (7 bases). This CDR3 spans 14 amino acids. Germline CDR1 reads SQVTM; CDR2 reads ANQGSEA. The V end lost 6 bases, the J end lost 10 bases, and 22 bases lay between the germline ends. CDR3 loop: CSVDGGAGFDEQFF. The CDR3 DNA reads as TGCAGCGTCGATGGGGGGGCCGGGTTTGACGAGCAGTTCTTC.

This clonotype was found a few times. This rearrangement joins TRBV19 to TRBJ2-5; unclear D gene. Germline V gene lookup returns CDR1 LNHDA and CDR2 SQIVND (reference sequence). The V and J ends lost 3 bases and 2 bases respectively, with 13 bases between them. The CDR3 extends over 15 amino acids. CDR3 sequence reads: CASSILGSAQETQYF. CDR3 nucleotides: TGTGCCAGTAGTATTCTGGGGTCCGCTCAAGAGACCCAGTACTTC. Together with reference TRBV19 and TRBJ2-5, the CDR3 gives the full variable domain: DGGITQSPKYLFRKEGQNVTLSCEQNLNHDAMYWYRQDPGQGLRLIYYSQIVNDFQKGDIAEGYSVSREKKESFPLTVTSAQKNPTAFYLCASSILGSAQETQYFGPGTRLLVL.

This clonotype came up a few times. The CDR3 region is CASSPILVSTDTQYF. CDR3 nucleotide sequence: TGTGCCAGCTCACCAATCCTAGTGTCGACAGATACGCAGTATTTT. This chain uses TRBV18 with TRBJ2-3; no clear D. Germline V CDR1 and CDR2: KGHSH, LQKENI. The CDR3 has 15 amino acids. Trimming left V 2 bases short and J 3 bases short, with 12 bases between. Complete variable domain (other parts from reference TRBV18 and TRBJ2-3): NAGVMQNPRHLVRRRGQEARLRCSPMKGHSHVYWYRQLPEEGLKFMVYLQKENIIDESGMPKERFSAEFPKEGPSILRIQQVVRGDSAAYFCASSPILVSTDTQYFGPGTRLTVL.

This clonotype was observed many times. The V call is TRBV4-3, the J call TRBJ1-1; no clear D gene. The germline V gene encodes CDR1 LGHNA and CDR2 YSLEER. CDR3 size: 14 residues. V was pared by 0 bases and J by 6 bases, with 11 bases between. In DNA, the CDR3 is TGCGCCAGCAGCCAAGATCCGGGTAGAGCTGAAGCTTTCTTT. It encodes CASSQDPGRAEAFF.

In this sample, this clonotype turned up many times. The gene calls are TRBV6-1 and TRBJ2-5; 10 bases match TRBD2. V was pared by 5 bases and J by 5 bases, with 11 bases of the junction left unmatched. Germline CDR1 is MNHNS and CDR2 is SASEGT. The CDR3 is 16 amino acids. Here the CDR3 reads CASSPSGRGSGETQYF. The CDR3 DNA is TGTGCCAGCAGTCCGAGCGGGAGGGGGTCTGGGGAGACCCAGTACTTC.

In its sample, this clonotype was seen many times. The chain is built from TRBV12-5 and TRBJ1-2; no clear D. V lost 0 bases and J lost 4, with 27 bases in between. The CDR3 has 20 amino acids. Germline lookup yields CDR1 LGHNT and CDR2 FRNRAP. The CDR3 is CASGLVVTDNLPKEGYGYTF. The CDR3 nucleotides read TGTGCTAGTGGTTTGGTTGTTACAGACAACCTCCCCAAGGAGGGCTATGGCTACACCTTC.

This clonotype was detected many times. The chain carries TRBV20-1 and TRBJ2-1, with TRBD2 identical over 9 bases. V lost 3 bases, J lost 7 bases, and 4 bases stayed unmatched. This CDR3 comprises 13 residues. The V gene's germline CDR1 is DFQATT and CDR2 SNEGSKA (reference sequence). CDR3 sequence: CSASWLAGNEQFF. CDR3 sequence (DNA): TGCAGTGCTAGTTGGCTAGCGGGAAATGAGCAGTTCTTC.